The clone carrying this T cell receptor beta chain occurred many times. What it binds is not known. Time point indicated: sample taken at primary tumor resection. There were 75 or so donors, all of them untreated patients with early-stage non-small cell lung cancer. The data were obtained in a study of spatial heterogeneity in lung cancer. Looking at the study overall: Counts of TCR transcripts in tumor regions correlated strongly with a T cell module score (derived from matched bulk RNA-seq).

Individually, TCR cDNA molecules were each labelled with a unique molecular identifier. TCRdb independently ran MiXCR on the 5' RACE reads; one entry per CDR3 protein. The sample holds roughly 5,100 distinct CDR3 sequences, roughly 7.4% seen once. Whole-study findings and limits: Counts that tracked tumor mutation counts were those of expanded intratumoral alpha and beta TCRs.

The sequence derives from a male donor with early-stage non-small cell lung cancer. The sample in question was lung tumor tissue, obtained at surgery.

The DNA for the CDR3 is TGCAGCGTTGGGGAGGGCAGTCCCACAGATACGCAGTATTTT. This sequence encodes CSVGEGSPTDTQYF. The chain combines TRBV29-1 with TRBJ2-3; 7 positions match TRBD2. This CDR3 is built from 14 residues. The junction had 6 bases not matched to a gene; V was cut back by 4 bases and J by 2 bases. Germline V gene data show CDR1 as SQVTM and CDR2 as ANQGSEA.